The 18 T cell receptor beta chains presented below share a single source sample, sequenced in a study of blood T cell repertoires in COVID-19. TCRdb's copy holds only in-frame clones and misses some; the assay was immunoSEQ multiplex PCR. Among about 76,000 clones listed, roughly 91% were seen once. The sequenced sample consisted of peripheral blood. The receptors come from a woman aged 80 or older with active or convalescent COVID-19.

The chain combines TRBV19 with TRBJ2-2; the D is unclear. CDR3 size: 14 residues. CDR1 is LNHDA and CDR2 is SQIVND in the germline V gene (reference sequence). Trimming cost V 5 bases and J 5 bases, with 12 bases left between them. For the CDR3, the DNA is TGTGCCAGTAGTTTCTCTAGTGGAACCGGGGAGCTGTTTTTT. Its protein product is CASSFSSGTGELFF.

The CDR3 reads CASSADRGGLNEKLFF. In DNA form, the CDR3 reads TGTGCCAGCAGTGCTGACAGGGGGGGCCTTAATGAAAAACTGTTTTTT. V usage is TRBV28 and J usage is TRBJ1-4, with 9 bases identical to TRBD1. Germline V lookup: CDR1 MDHEN, CDR2 SYDVKM. Unmatched junction bases numbered 8, after V lost 5 bases and J lost 4 bases. There are 16 residues in the CDR3.

The chain carries TRBV7-2 and TRBJ1-5; D gene ambiguous. Germline CDR1 reads SGHTA; CDR2 reads FQGNSA. The CDR3 loop spans 13 amino acids. The ends were cut back, 5 bases at V and 7 bases at J, with 12 bases in the middle. The CDR3 bases are TGTGCCAGCAGCGTGGCGGTACCCCAGCCCCAGCATTTT. The encoded protein is CASSVAVPQPQHF.

V usage is TRBV4-3 and J usage is TRBJ2-3, with 7 bases lining up with TRBD1. The CDR3 is made up of 15 amino acids. Germline V lookup: CDR1 LGHNA, CDR2 YSLEER. After removal of 3 bases from V and 2 bases from J, the junction contained 5 bases not matched to a gene. The CDR3 region is CASSQNRGITDTQYF. For the CDR3, the DNA is TGCGCCAGCAGCCAGAACAGGGGTATCACAGATACGCAGTATTTT.

The chain has TRBV5-4 and TRBJ2-6; TRBD1 matches at 7 bases. The CDR3 has 16 amino acids. The V segment lost 4 bases and the J segment 2 bases; nucleotides outside the gene matches: 6. Germline V CDR1 and CDR2: SGHNT, YYREEE (reference sequence). The CDR3 here is CASSRNDRAGANVLTF. Here the CDR3 DNA reads TGTGCCAGCAGCCGCAATGACAGGGCTGGGGCCAACGTCCTGACTTTC.

This clone showed up just once. V is TRBV30 and J is TRBJ2-5; D might be TRBD2 (6 bases). CDR1 is GTSNPN, CDR2 SVGIG, per germline (reference sequence). The CDR3 is 11 amino acids. V lost 4 bases to trimming and J lost 13 bases, with 16 bases between them. CDR3 in amino acids: CAWKEGLAAYF. DNA for the CDR3: TGTGCCTGGAAGGAGGGGCTAGCCGCGTACTTC.

The CDR3 DNA follows: TGTGCCAGCAGCCAGATTCCGGGACAGGGACCTAATGAAAAACTGTTTTTT. Its protein product is CASSQIPGQGPNEKLFF. The rearrangement links TRBV7-2 to TRBJ1-4; 9 nucleotides align to TRBD1. Trimming cost V 5 bases and J 3 bases; bases outside gene matches: 10. The CDR3 length is 17 residues. Germline loops: CDR1 SGHTA, CDR2 FQGNSA. The whole variable domain, remainder taken from reference TRBV7-2 and TRBJ1-4, is GAGVSQSPSNKVTEKGKDVELRCDPISGHTALYWYRQSLGQGLEFLIYFQGNSAPDKSGLPSDRFSAERTGGSVSTLTIQRTQQEDSAVYLCASSQIPGQGPNEKLFFGSGTQLSVL.

The rearrangement joins TRBV5-6 to TRBJ2-2; 9 bases agree with TRBD1. The CDR3 sequence is 14 residues long. Germline V gene data show CDR1 as SGHDT and CDR2 as YYEEEE. J gave up 6 bases and V 6 bases, and 6 bases lay outside the gene matches. The CDR3 spells CASKDRGRAGELFF. The CDR3 nucleotides are TGTGCCAGCAAGGACAGGGGCAGGGCCGGGGAGCTGTTTTTT.

This clone was seen once. The chain couples TRBV5-4 to TRBJ2-2; TRBD2 matches at 10 bases. The CDR3 contains 15 residues. Looked up from germline, CDR1 is SGHNT and CDR2 is YYREEE (reference sequence). V lost 8 bases to trimming and J lost 5 bases; unmatched junction nucleotides: 9. The CDR3 is CASSIAGGFTGELFF. The CDR3 DNA reads TGTGCCAGTTCCATAGCGGGGGGTTTTACCGGGGAGCTGTTTTTT.

A single count supports this clone. The rearrangement links TRBV4-3 to TRBJ1-6; 8 bases fit TRBD1. The CDR3 loop spans 16 amino acids. The germline V gene encodes CDR1 LGHNA and CDR2 YSLEER. The V and J ends lost 1 base and 6 bases, in that order; junction bases with no gene match: 5. The CDR3 sequence: CASSQAYGQGNSPLHF. For the CDR3, the DNA is TGCGCCAGCAGCCAAGCTTACGGACAGGGTAATTCACCCCTCCACTTT.

This chain links TRBV5-1 with TRBJ2-7; maybe TRBD1 (6 bases). The CDR3 is made up of 12 amino acids. Germline V gene sequence: CDR1 SGHRS, CDR2 YFSETQ. The ends were cut back, 6 bases at V and 3 bases at J, with 10 bases in the middle. CDR3 protein: CASTQQGYEQYF. The CDR3 coding sequence is TGCGCCAGCACCCAACAGGGCTACGAGCAGTACTTC.

The chain is built from TRBV10-3 and TRBJ1-2; the D gene is possibly TRBD1 (5 bases). The CDR3 contains 13 residues. Germline CDR1 and CDR2: ENHRY and SYGVKD. The V gene lost 4 bases and the J gene lost 11 bases, with 17 bases spanning the gap. The CDR3 is CAISAETAGGYTF. In DNA form, the CDR3 reads TGTGCCATCAGTGCGGAGACAGCGGGAGGATACACCTTC.

The chain is built from TRBV6-5 and TRBJ2-3, with 10 bases that match TRBD2. The CDR3 has 15 residues. V shed 4 bases and J 6 bases; nucleotides not matched to a gene: 7. Germline-derived CDR1 and CDR2 are MNHEY and SVGAGI. CDR3 protein: CASSSQAGGVDTQYF. DNA of the CDR3: TGTGCCAGCAGTTCCCAAGCGGGGGGGGTGGATACGCAGTATTTT.

The chain is built from TRBV3-1 (or the pseudogene TRBV3-2) and TRBJ2-5; D is possibly TRBD2 (7 bases). Trimming shortened V by 2 bases and J by 5 bases, and 12 bases separated the two germline ends. CDR3 length: 14 residues. CDR1 is LGHDT and CDR2 is YNNKEL in the germline V gene (reference sequence). The DNA of the CDR3 is TGTGCCAGCAGCCAAACCAGGGGAGGGGAGACCCAGTACTTC. Its translation: CASSQTRGGETQYF.

The V call is TRBV7-2, the J call TRBJ2-3, with D perhaps matching TRBD2 (6 bases). V lost 1 base and J 2 bases, leaving 10 bases between the germline ends. Per germline, CDR1 SGHTA and CDR2 FQGNSA. The CDR3 covers 15 residues. The CDR3 bases are TGTGCCAGCAGCTTAGATCGGGGGTACACAGATACGCAGTATTTT. Protein product: CASSLDRGYTDTQYF.

This clone was seen a single time. This chain links TRBV6-4 with TRBJ2-3, with D tentatively TRBD2 (6 bases). Per germline, CDR1 MRHNA and CDR2 SNTAGT. V was cut by 4 bases and J by 4 bases, with 12 bases left in between. CDR3 size: 14 residues. This CDR3 reads CASSGERGADTQYF. The CDR3 coding sequence is TGTGCCAGCAGTGGGGAACGCGGGGCAGATACGCAGTATTTT.

This clone was recorded once. V usage is TRBV4-3 and J usage is TRBJ2-1; D is undetermined. Germline V lookup: CDR1 LGHNA, CDR2 YSLEER. The CDR3 sequence is 16 residues long. Trimming took off 0 bases at V and 4 bases at J, with 13 bases between the two ends. CDR3 coding DNA: TGCGCCAGCAGCCAAGATCCGCTAGGTTATTACAATGAGCAGTTCTTC. Residues: CASSQDPLGYYNEQFF.

This rearrangement joins TRBV10-3 to TRBJ2-7; the D gene is possibly TRBD2 (7 bases). V lost 10 bases and J lost 5, with 15 bases in between. CDR3 length: 12 residues. The V gene's germline CDR1 is ENHRY and CDR2 SYGVKD. This CDR3 is CATGAREDEQYF. The DNA for the CDR3 is TGTGCCACGGGGGCCCGGGAGGACGAGCAGTACTTC.